This T cell receptor beta chain was obtained from a study of PD-L1 blockade in urothelial cancer. Trimming removed 7 bases from V and 0 bases from J, with 10 bases in between. CDR1 and CDR2 (germline): SQVTM, ANQGSEA. The CDR3 is 13 residues long. Comment on this clone: The antigen remains unidentified.

Some clones are missing from TCRdb's copy, which holds only in-frame ones; the method was immunoSEQ multiplex PCR. This table has about 29,000 clones, approximately 86% appearing once. Broader study findings: Clones that were tumor-associated expanded more in the blood of durable-benefit patients at 3 weeks.

The chain couples TRBV29-1 to TRBJ2-1; D remains ambiguous. The origin of this receptor is a man in his fifties with urothelial cancer. The source material was PBMCs, sampled around atezolizumab (anti-PD-L1) treatment. In DNA form, the CDR3 reads TGCAGCGCTAATTCGGGCTCCTACAATGAGCAGTTCTTC. This translates into CSANSGSYNEQFF.